Below, one T cell receptor beta chain is given with its context. Its antigen is unknown. The sample is drawn from a study of T cells after yellow fever vaccination. Study outcomes and limitations: The CD4 and CD8 compartments had a small share of their clonotypes in common.

Germline CDR1 and CDR2: MNHEY and SMNVEV (reference sequence). J gave up 3 bases and V 3 bases, and 4 bases lay outside the gene matches. CDR3 length: 15 residues. TCRdb ran MiXCR on the 5' RACE reads and lists one entry per CDR3 protein. The top ten clones hold roughly 15% of a sample with 300,000 to 350,000 distinct CDR3 sequences, less than 9.5% of them seen once. The sample consisted of PBMCs, taken approximately 40 days after the first yellow fever vaccination. This chain joins TRBV27 and TRBJ2-2, with 7 bases fitting TRBD1. This receptor was identified in a man aged 18 to 29 who received the YFV17D yellow fever vaccine. CDR3 DNA sequence: TGTGCCAGCAGTTTGAAGGGGGCGTACACCGGGGAGCTGTTTTTT. Translating it yields CASSLKGAYTGELFF.